This T cell receptor (beta chain) came from a study of blood T cell repertoires in COVID-19. Methods used by the authors: How many nucleated cells were present was estimated from reference gene primer amplification. Sequencing was performed with immunoSEQ multiplex PCR; in TCRdb, only in-frame clones are kept and a portion is missing. Clone size and V and J calls were adopted from that table, with D and trimming inferred from the DNA. The profile covers under 350,000 clones, with roughly nine tenths appearing a single time and approximately 2% taken by the ten largest. CDR3 length: 14 amino acids. Germline CDR1 and CDR2: GTSNPN and SVGIG (reference sequence). V was pared by 2 bases and J by 1 base, with 10 bases between.

The material sequenced was peripheral blood. The TCR comes from a man aged 50 or older with acute or convalescent COVID-19. The chain has TRBV30 and TRBJ2-3; maybe TRBD2 (6 bases). DNA for the CDR3: TGTGCCTGGAGTCCGGGGACTGGCACAGATACGCAGTATTTT. Translated: CAWSPGTGTDTQYF.